This T cell receptor (beta chain) was documented in a study of blood T cell repertoires in COVID-19. The overall study: Acute and convalescent COVID-19 specimens originated in the United States, Italy and Spain. Sources were T cells, B-cell-depleted T cells, or PBMCs; the material itself was cDNA or gDNA.

Two consecutive negative NP/OP PCR tests, clearance, or resolved symptoms defined Cohort 3 recovery. The CDR3 spans 15 residues. Trimming at V came to 1 base and at J to 0 bases, leaving 2 bases not matched to a gene. Germline V gene sequence: CDR1 GTSNPN, CDR2 SVGIG (reference sequence). Method: immunoSEQ multiplex PCR; TCRdb's copy keeps in-frame clones and lacks some. The sample comprises some 400,000 clones, roughly 86% of which are singletons, and roughly 1.4% rests with the top ten. The V call is TRBV30, the J call TRBJ1-5; 8 bases agree with TRBD1. This receptor was taken from a young man who had recovered from COVID-19. Sample: PBMCs or T cells enriched from blood (not recorded which). In DNA form, the CDR3 reads TGTGCCTGGAGTGCGGGACAGGTTAGCAATCAGCCCCAGCATTTT. Its translation is CAWSAGQVSNQPQHF.